This T cell receptor (beta chain) was captured in a study of Ad26.COV2.S vaccination and SARS-CoV-2 variants. Sequenced by immunoSEQ multiplex PCR; TCRdb stores in-frame clones only, minus some. The sample yields 450,000 to 550,000 clones, roughly nine tenths seen once. The sample's treatment: approximately 18 received Ad26.COV2.S at low or high dose, single or two shots; about 5 received placebo; per-sample allocation not given. Repertoires come from day 63 after the first vaccine or placebo injection. Within Boston, the person who donated was an adult of 18-55 years. The ends were cut back, 4 bases at V and 1 base at J, with 19 bases in the middle. Per the germline V gene, CDR1 is MGHRA and CDR2 is YSYEKL. The CDR3 loop spans 17 amino acids.

The V call is TRBV4-1, the J call TRBJ1-1; D is unclear. The sample in question was peripheral blood, obtained in a trial of Ad26.COV2.S vaccine versus placebo. The clonotype originates from a person between 18 and 60 years old who received the Ad26.COV2.S COVID-19 vaccine or a placebo. The CDR3 DNA reads TGCGCCAGCAGCCGTTCACTTGGGCGGTTAAAGAACACTGAAGCTTTCTTT. The encoded protein is CASSRSLGRLKNTEAFF.